This TCR beta chain was captured by sequencing in a study of cytomegalovirus exposure and HLA in healthy donors (dated by TCRdb to the late 2010s). Regarding the complete study: According to a later analysis, one platform produced both the approximately 110 validation repertoires and the roughly 640 repertoires of the first cohort. Along with the roughly 670-subject first cohort, a separate validation cohort of more than 90 different subjects was used. The study aimed to test whether cataloging public T cell receptors could reveal signatures of past pathogen exposure. To predict cytomegalovirus infection status, the study brought together high-throughput TCR immunosequencing, statistical association of individual TCRs with disease status, and machine learning.

In the case of this clone: Its binding antigen is unknown. The sample holds no much larger clone one base away, and base qualities are not on file.

The CDR1 and CDR2 encoded by the germline V gene are ENHRY and SYGVKD. The CDR3, cysteine through phenylalanine, is 13 amino acids long. Only the CDR3 portion is preserved as DNA: 39 bases, with reading frame beginning at the first base. From V the trimming removes 2 bases and from J it removes 6 bases, while the gene matches leave 2 bases of the junction unaccounted for. General findings and caveats noted by the study authors: A few of the identified cytomegalovirus-associated TCR beta chains were confirmed in vitro to be specific for cytomegalovirus antigens. A later analysis had no HLA typing for the validation cohort, so co-occurrence there was scored across all 130 or so repertoires. The authors suggested that the approach could potentially be generalized to other disease states and immunological phenotypes. A later analysis found that TCRs clustered in the first cohort also tended to co-occur in the approximately 120 validation repertoires, with approximately 95% of cluster scores above 0. While some public TCRs were present in many individuals, most TCR sequences turned up only very rarely across donors. In both the original and validation cohorts, the classifier was reported to diagnose cytomegalovirus status with high specificity and sensitivity. In the study, some 160 TCR beta chains were listed as associated with cytomegalovirus.

Library method: the immunoSEQ multiplex PCR assay. Regarding the original processing steps: To diagnose cytomegalovirus status from the catalog of TCR beta chain sequences, a statistical classification framework was built. Here the immuneACCESS table is served through TCRdb, limited to in-frame sequences with V and J called. Missing clones are a known gap in these copies; in checked studies unresolved V genes cover under half, and the rest lacks a known reason. For V, J and clone size, that table is used; D and trimming come from the DNA. The sample profile shows 300,000 or so clones; roughly 90% of them were found once. Clones ranked in the top ten supply around 0.96% of the sample. The donors were included in the validation cohort of approximately 130 subjects, a group kept apart from the approximately 670-subject first cohort.

This sequence originates from a man in his thirties or forties in good health and CMV-seronegative. Recombination linked TRBV10-3 to TRBJ1-1; TRBD1 fits 8 bases in the junction. The sample was PBMCs. The DNA sequence follows: TGTGCCATCAGTGAGGGACAGGGAGCTGAAGCTTTCTTT. Translated, this gives CAISEGQGAEAFF.